This T cell receptor beta chain was recovered during a study of blood T cell repertoires in COVID-19. Study background: From the United States, Italy and Spain came samples of acute and convalescent COVID-19. From T cells, B-cell-depleted T cells, or PBMCs came the material, which was cDNA or gDNA.

CDR1 is KGHSH, CDR2 LQKENI, per germline. This CDR3 has 17 amino acids. The junction had 10 bases not matched to a gene; V was cut back by 2 bases and J by 0 bases. In the authors' methods: Nucleated cell counts were estimated from reference gene primer amplification. Libraries were prepared by immunoSEQ multiplex PCR; TCRdb keeps only in-frame clonotypes and omits some of them. V, J and clone size derive from that table, while D and trimming were established from the DNA sequence. The table lists some 350,000 clones, more than 85% of them singletons. The gene calls are TRBV18 and TRBJ2-7; 7 bases are shared with TRBD1. This clonotype was obtained from a human donor in a cohort sampled during active COVID-19. Material: peripheral blood. Here the CDR3 reads CASSPTRQGSDSYEQYF. CDR3 DNA: TGTGCCAGCTCACCAACCCGACAGGGCTCCGACTCCTACGAGCAGTACTTC.